What follows is one T cell receptor beta chain and its context. This CDR3 has 15 residues. From germline, CDR1 is SGHRS and CDR2 YFSETQ. V shed 3 bases and J shed 0 bases, with 10 bases lying between them. Using immunoSEQ multiplex PCR, the repertoire was profiled, and TCRdb retains in-frame clones only, with some absent. The table counts some 190,000 clones; 2.2% lies in the top ten. The sample originates from a study of control samples from healthy donors and cancer patients. The J gene is TRBJ1-5, the V gene TRBV5-1, with D unclear. The TCR sequence derives from a woman aged 25 to 39 in good health. Material for sequencing was blood. The CDR3 DNA follows: TGCGCCAGCAGCTCTGGTCCTAATAGCAATCAGCCCCAGCATTTT. This sequence encodes CASSSGPNSNQPQHF.